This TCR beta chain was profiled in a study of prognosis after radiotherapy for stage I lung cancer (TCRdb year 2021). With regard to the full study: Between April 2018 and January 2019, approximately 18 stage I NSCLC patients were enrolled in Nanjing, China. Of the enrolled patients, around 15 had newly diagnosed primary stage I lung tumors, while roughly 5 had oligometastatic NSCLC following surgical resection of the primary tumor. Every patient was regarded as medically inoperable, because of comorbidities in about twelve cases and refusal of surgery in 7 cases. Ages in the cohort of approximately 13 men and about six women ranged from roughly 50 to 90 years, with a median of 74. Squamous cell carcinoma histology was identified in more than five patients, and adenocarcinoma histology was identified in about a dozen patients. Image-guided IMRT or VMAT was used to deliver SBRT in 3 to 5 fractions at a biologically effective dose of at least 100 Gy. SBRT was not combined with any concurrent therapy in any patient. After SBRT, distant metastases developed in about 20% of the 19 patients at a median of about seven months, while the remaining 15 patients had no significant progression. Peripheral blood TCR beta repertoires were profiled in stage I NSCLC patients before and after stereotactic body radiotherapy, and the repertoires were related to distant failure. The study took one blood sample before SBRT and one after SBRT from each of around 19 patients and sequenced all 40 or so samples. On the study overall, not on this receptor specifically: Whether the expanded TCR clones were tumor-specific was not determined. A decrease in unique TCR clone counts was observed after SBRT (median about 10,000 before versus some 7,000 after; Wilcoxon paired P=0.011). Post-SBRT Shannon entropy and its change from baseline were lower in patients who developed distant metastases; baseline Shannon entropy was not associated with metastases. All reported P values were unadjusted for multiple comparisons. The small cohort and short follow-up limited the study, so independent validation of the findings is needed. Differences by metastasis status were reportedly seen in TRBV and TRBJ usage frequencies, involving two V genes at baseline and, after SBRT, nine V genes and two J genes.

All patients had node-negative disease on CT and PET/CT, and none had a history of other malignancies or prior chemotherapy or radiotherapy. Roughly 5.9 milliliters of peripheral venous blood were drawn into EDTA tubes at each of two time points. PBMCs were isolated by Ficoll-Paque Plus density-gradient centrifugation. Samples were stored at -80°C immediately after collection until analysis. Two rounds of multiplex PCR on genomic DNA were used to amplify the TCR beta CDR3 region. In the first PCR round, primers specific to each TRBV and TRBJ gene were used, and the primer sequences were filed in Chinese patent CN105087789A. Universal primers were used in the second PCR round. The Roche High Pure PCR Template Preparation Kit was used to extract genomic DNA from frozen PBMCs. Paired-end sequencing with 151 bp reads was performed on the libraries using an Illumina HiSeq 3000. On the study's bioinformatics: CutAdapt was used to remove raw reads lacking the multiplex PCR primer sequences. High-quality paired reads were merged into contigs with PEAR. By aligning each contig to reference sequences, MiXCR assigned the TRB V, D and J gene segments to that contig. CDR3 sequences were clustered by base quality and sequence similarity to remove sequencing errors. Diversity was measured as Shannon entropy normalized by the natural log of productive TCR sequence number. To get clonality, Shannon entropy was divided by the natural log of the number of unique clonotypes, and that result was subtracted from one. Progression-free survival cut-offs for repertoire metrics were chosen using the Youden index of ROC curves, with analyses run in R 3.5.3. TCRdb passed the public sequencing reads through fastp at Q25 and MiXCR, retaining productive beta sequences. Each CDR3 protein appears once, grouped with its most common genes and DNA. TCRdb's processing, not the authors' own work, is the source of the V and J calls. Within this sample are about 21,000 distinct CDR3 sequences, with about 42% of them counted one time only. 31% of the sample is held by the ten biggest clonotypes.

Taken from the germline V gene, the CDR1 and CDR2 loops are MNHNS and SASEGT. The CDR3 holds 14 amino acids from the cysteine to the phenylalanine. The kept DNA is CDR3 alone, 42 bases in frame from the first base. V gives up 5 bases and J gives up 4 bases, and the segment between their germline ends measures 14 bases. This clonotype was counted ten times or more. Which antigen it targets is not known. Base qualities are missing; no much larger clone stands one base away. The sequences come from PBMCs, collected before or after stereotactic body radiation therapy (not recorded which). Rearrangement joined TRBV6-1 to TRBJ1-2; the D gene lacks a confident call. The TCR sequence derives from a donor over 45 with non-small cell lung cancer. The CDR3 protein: CASSPRTGLYGYTF. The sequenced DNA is TGTGCCAGCAGTCCCCGGACCGGCCTCTATGGCTACACCTTC.